A single sample gave rise to the 16 T cell receptor beta chains below, sequenced in a study of cytomegalovirus exposure and HLA in healthy donors. Vbeta (60) and Jbeta (13) primers were used in the PCR. Sequencing used immunoSEQ multiplex PCR; TCRdb keeps in-frame clones, though not all of them. The table includes 250,000 to 350,000 clones, 80% to 90% detected once. Sequencing input: PBMCs. These receptors all come from a man aged 40-50 years in good health and CMV-seropositive.

The V and J genes are TRBV30 and TRBJ2-3; TRBD2 might be the D (6 bases). Trimming cost V 1 base and J 2 bases, with 10 bases left between them. The CDR3 loop spans 14 amino acids. The V gene's germline CDR1 is GTSNPN and CDR2 SVGIG (reference sequence). CDR3 region: CAWSEWRDTDTQYF. DNA of the CDR3: TGTGCCTGGAGTGAATGGCGGGACACAGATACGCAGTATTTT.

The chain combines TRBV29-1 with TRBJ2-7; TRBD2 aligns across 9 bases. The V segment lost 1 base and the J segment 6 bases; nucleotides outside the gene matches: 13. The V gene's germline CDR1 is SQVTM and CDR2 ANQGSEA. This CDR3 comprises 16 residues. The chain's CDR3 is CSVEVLTSGPVGEQYF. CDR3 DNA: TGCAGCGTTGAAGTCCTGACTAGCGGCCCCGTAGGCGAGCAGTACTTC.

This chain connects TRBV14 to TRBJ2-1; D is uncertain. CDR3 length: 14 residues. Germline CDR1 SGHDN, CDR2 FVKESK. Between the trimmed V and J ends, which lost 4 bases and 0 bases, there was a span of 7 bases. Here the CDR3 reads CASSRGPSYNEQFF. Written as DNA, the CDR3 is TGTGCCAGCAGCCGAGGCCCCTCCTACAATGAGCAGTTCTTC.

CDR3 sequence: CASSIDHSMGLETQYF. CDR3 coding DNA: TGTGCCAGTAGTATAGATCATAGTATGGGGCTGGAGACCCAGTACTTC. This sequence joins TRBV19 and TRBJ2-5, with a possible D match to TRBD1 (5 bases). The CDR3 extends over 16 amino acids. Germline V CDR1 and CDR2: LNHDA, SQIVND (reference sequence). Trimming took off 0 bases at V and 5 bases at J, with 16 bases between the two ends. Full variable domain (remainder filled in from reference TRBV19 and TRBJ2-5): DGGITQSPKYLFRKEGQNVTLSCEQNLNHDAMYWYRQDPGQGLRLIYYSQIVNDFQKGDIAEGYSVSREKKESFPLTVTSAQKNPTAFYLCASSIDHSMGLETQYFGPGTRLLVL.

This chain links TRBV6-5 with TRBJ2-7; D remains ambiguous. The V and J ends lost 5 bases and 4 bases respectively, with 12 bases between them. The length of the CDR3 is 13 residues. Germline CDR1 MNHEY, CDR2 SVGAGI. The CDR3 sequence: CASSALPGYEQYF. DNA for the CDR3: TGTGCCAGCAGTGCTCTGCCCGGGTACGAGCAGTACTTC.

The chain carries TRBV29-1 and TRBJ2-7; 8 positions agree with TRBD1. Germline loops: CDR1 SQVTM, CDR2 ANQGSEA. The CDR3 has 12 amino acids. After removal of 6 bases from V and 5 bases from J, the junction contained 6 bases not matched to a gene. CDR3 DNA sequence: TGCAGCGTCCGGACAGGGCTCCACGAGCAGTACTTC. This codes for CSVRTGLHEQYF.

This clone was observed a single time. V usage is TRBV10-3 and J usage is TRBJ1-2, with unresolved D. The CDR3 spans 14 residues. V lost 2 bases to trimming and J lost 8 bases, with 15 bases between them. Germline CDR1 ENHRY, CDR2 SYGVKD. The CDR3 DNA sequence: TGTGCCATCAGTGAGGGGTCCCCCGAGCGGGGCTACACCTTC. This sequence encodes CAISEGSPERGYTF.

The V and J genes are TRBV2 and TRBJ1-1; D unclear. Germline CDR1 is SNHLY and CDR2 is FYNNEI. V shed 3 bases and J shed 5 bases, with 16 bases lying between them. This CDR3 is built from 15 residues. The CDR3 DNA follows: TGTGCCAGCAGTGAGCGGTCGGGAGGTAGGACTGAAGCTTTCTTT. The encoded protein is CASSERSGGRTEAFF.

Worth noting for this clone: Other DNA sequences from this sample encode an identical CDR3 as well. The chain links TRBV29-1 to TRBJ2-6; D unresolved. Germline V gene sequence: CDR1 SQVTM, CDR2 ANQGSEA. The V end lost 5 bases, the J end lost 1 base, and 9 bases lay between the germline ends. The CDR3 is made up of 14 amino acids. CDR3: CSVTGLSGANVLTF. CDR3 nucleotide sequence: TGCAGCGTTACCGGGTTATCTGGGGCCAACGTCCTGACTTTC.

The rearrangement joins TRBV10-3 to TRBJ1-5; D is possibly TRBD1 (5 bases). The CDR3 is 14 amino acids. In germline, CDR1 is ENHRY, CDR2 SYGVKD. The V end lost 2 bases, the J end lost 1 base, and 6 bases lay between the germline ends. The CDR3 loop is CAISEGQSNQPQHF. The CDR3 DNA reads as TGTGCCATCAGTGAGGGACAAAGCAATCAGCCCCAGCATTTT.

Points on this clone: The final CDR3 position lacks the conserved phenylalanine or tryptophan, pointing to a likely read error. This chain uses TRBV19 with TRBJ2-7, with TRBD2 as a possible D gene (6 bases). The V and J ends lost 1 base and 3 bases respectively, with 13 bases between them. Germline loops: CDR1 LNHDA, CDR2 SQIVND (reference sequence). This CDR3 spans 15 amino acids. The CDR3 protein is CASSIGWGERYEQYL. The CDR3 DNA reads as TGTGCCAGTAGTATAGGGTGGGGGGAGCGCTACGAGCAGTACCTC.

The chain uses TRBV19 and TRBJ1-2; D ambiguous. The CDR3 spans 20 residues. V dropped 1 base and J dropped 2 bases, with 26 bases sitting between them. Germline V lookup: CDR1 LNHDA, CDR2 SQIVND (reference sequence). The CDR3 coding sequence is TGTGCCAGTAGTATAGTCATTCGCGACCGGCCTCTACGGGAGAACTATGGCTACACCTTC. Translated: CASSIVIRDRPLRENYGYTF.

V usage is TRBV27 and J usage is TRBJ2-1; D possibly corresponds to TRBD2 (5 bases). The CDR3 totals 14 residues. CDR1 is MNHEY and CDR2 is SMNVEV in the germline V gene (reference sequence). The germline V and J ends were trimmed by 3 bases and 7 bases, with 13 bases remaining between them. Written as DNA, the CDR3 is TGTGCCAGCAGTTTGGTGGGAGAAGGAAATGAGCAGTTCTTC. Its translation: CASSLVGEGNEQFF.

The genes are TRBV27 and TRBJ2-1; D unclear. Per germline, CDR1 MNHEY and CDR2 SMNVEV (reference sequence). Trimming left V 7 bases short and J 8 bases short, with 12 bases between. The CDR3 extends over 12 amino acids. CDR3 region: CASIGGIDEQFF. In nucleotides, the CDR3 is TGTGCCAGCATTGGCGGCATAGATGAGCAGTTCTTC.

CDR3 in DNA: TGTGCCAGTAAGAGGAGGCAGGGGGGTGCCGGGGAGCTGTTTTTT. Its protein is CASKRRQGGAGELFF. The chain recombines TRBV19 with TRBJ2-2, with D perhaps TRBD1 (7 bases). This CDR3 contains 15 residues. Between the trimmed V and J ends, which lost 7 bases and 6 bases, there was a span of 18 bases. Germline V gives CDR1 LNHDA, CDR2 SQIVND (reference sequence).

J is TRBJ2-7 and V is TRBV28; 12 positions agree with TRBD1. This CDR3 spans 16 amino acids. Germline-derived CDR1 and CDR2 are MDHEN and SYDVKM. V dropped 3 bases and J dropped 6; count of bases not matched to a gene: 9. As DNA, the CDR3 is TGTGCCAGCAGTTTTGCACCGGGACAGGGGGCACTCGAGCAGTACTTC. The encoded protein is CASSFAPGQGALEQYF.